This T cell receptor beta chain was sequenced for a study of vaccination and CD4 T cells after COVID-19. About the study: Blood was drawn a median around 73 days post second dose, range 14 to 241. Specimens were obtained from three convalescent patients at day 14 and at days 161 to 241 post-vaccination. Points from the study as a whole: The great majority, 304 of 307 vaccine-specific clones, proved spike mono-reactive in convalescent patients.

One entry per CDR3 protein, called by TCRdb with MiXCR from the PCR reads. The sample lists about 33,000 distinct CDR3 sequences, 36% occurring once. Time point noted: late sampling 161 to 241 days after vaccination in a few convalescent patients. Sample share makes this clonotype medium-sized. Its antigen is currently unknown. The CDR3 contains 18 residues. The origin of this receptor is a human donor who had recovered from COVID-19. The input for sequencing was CD4+ T cells from blood, taken about 7 months after SARS-CoV-2 vaccination. This chain joins TRBV21-1 and TRBJ1-5; TRBD1 is the table's D call and was not checked against the DNA. TRBV21-1 has pseudogene status. Written as DNA, the CDR3 is TGTGCCAGCAGCAAAGAGGGCGTCAGGCCGGGTGGCAATCAGCCCCAGCATTTT. This codes for CASSKEGVRPGGNQPQHF.